A single sample is the source of the 22 T cell receptor beta chains below, sequenced in a study of T cells in tumors after PD-1 blockade. Here immunoSEQ multiplex PCR was the method, and the copy in TCRdb shows in-frame clones only, minus some. The repertoire holds around 21,000 clones, with approximately 81% as singletons. This specimen consisted of PBMCs, obtained after anti-PD-1 therapy. All receptors derive from a human donor with advanced basal cell or squamous cell carcinoma (not recorded which).

V gene TRBV5-1 combines with J gene TRBJ1-1; D call uncertain. The CDR3 covers 15 residues. Germline V gene lookup returns CDR1 SGHRS and CDR2 YFSETQ. V was clipped by 1 base and J by 1 base, with 11 bases between them. The CDR3 DNA reads TGCGCCAGCAGCTTGTGGGTTTCCCAGAACACTGAAGCTTTCTTT. Residues: CASSLWVSQNTEAFF.

This clone was detected a few times. This chain connects TRBV20-1 to TRBJ2-7; D unclear. Trimming cost V 1 base and J 2 bases, with 3 bases left between them. In germline, CDR1 is DFQATT, CDR2 SNEGSKA (reference sequence). The CDR3 is 11 amino acids. The CDR3 nucleotides read TGCAGTGCTAGAGGGGCCTACGAGCAGTACTTC. Translation gives CSARGAYEQYF.

V gene TRBV3-1 (or the pseudogene TRBV3-2) combines with J gene TRBJ1-1; D is possibly TRBD1 (5 bases). Germline V gene sequence: CDR1 LGHDT, CDR2 YNNKEL (reference sequence). The germline V and J ends were trimmed by 2 bases and 6 bases, with 13 bases remaining between them. The CDR3 runs to 14 residues. The CDR3 loop reads CASSQRGYSAEAFF. The CDR3 nucleotides are TGTGCCAGCAGCCAAAGGGGCTACTCTGCTGAAGCTTTCTTT.

The chain recombines TRBV28 with TRBJ1-4, with 11 nucleotides matching TRBD1. The V gene end was trimmed by 6 bases and the J gene end by 10 bases; junction bases not matched to a gene: 1. The germline V gene encodes CDR1 MDHEN and CDR2 SYDVKM. This CDR3 has 12 amino acids. In nucleotides, the CDR3 is TGTGCCAGCAGGGGGACAGGGGGAAAACTGTTTTTT. Translated, it gives CASRGTGGKLFF.

The chain has TRBV24-1 and TRBJ1-1; 12 bases agree with TRBD1. CDR3 length: 15 residues. Per germline, CDR1 KGHDR and CDR2 SFDVKD. J gave up 3 bases and V 4 bases, and 2 bases lay outside the gene matches. CDR3 sequence: CATSDGTGGYTEAFF. The CDR3 DNA is TGTGCCACCAGTGACGGGACAGGGGGCTACACTGAAGCTTTCTTT.

The J gene is TRBJ1-1, the V gene TRBV7-6; D gene uncertain. The V gene's germline CDR1 is SGHVS and CDR2 FNYEAQ. The CDR3 is made up of 14 amino acids. Trimming took 1 base from V and 4 from J, leaving 10 bases between them. The CDR3 DNA sequence: TGTGCCAGCAGCTTAGGCCAGCCAGGCACTGAAGCTTTCTTT. Protein sequence: CASSLGQPGTEAFF.

The V gene is TRBV29-1, the J gene TRBJ2-1; 9 bases line up with TRBD1. The germline gives CDR1 SQVTM, CDR2 ANQGSEA. This CDR3 has 13 amino acids. Trimming cost V 7 bases and J 7 bases; bases outside gene matches: 8. The CDR3 loop reads CSALPTGGNEQFF. The CDR3 DNA reads as TGCAGCGCTCTCCCGACAGGGGGGAATGAGCAGTTCTTC.

V is TRBV6-1 and J is TRBJ1-3; possible D gene TRBD1, 5 bases. The CDR3 has 14 residues. CDR1 and CDR2 (germline): MNHNS, SASEGT. Trimming left V 3 bases short and J 4 bases short, with 10 bases between. CDR3 sequence reads: CASSDPGRGNTIYF. DNA for the CDR3: TGTGCCAGCAGTGATCCAGGGCGGGGAAACACCATATATTTT.

This sequence joins TRBV11-1 and TRBJ2-5; 9 nucleotides agree with TRBD2. The junction had 3 bases not matched to a gene; V was cut back by 5 bases and J by 2 bases. Looked up from germline, CDR1 is SGHAT and CDR2 is FQDESV (reference sequence). The CDR3 length is 14 residues. CDR3 amino acids: CASSAGGRQETQYF. CDR3 coding DNA: TGTGCCAGCAGCGCGGGGGGGCGGCAAGAGACCCAGTACTTC.

This chain links TRBV5-6 with TRBJ2-7; 8 nucleotides line up with TRBD2. The CDR3 extends over 15 amino acids. From germline, CDR1 is SGHDT and CDR2 YYEEEE. Losses at the gene ends were 4 bases for V and 3 bases for J; bases not matched to a gene: 9. The CDR3 loop reads CASSPNSGKIYEQYF. The DNA of the CDR3 is TGTGCCAGCAGCCCGAATAGCGGGAAAATCTACGAGCAGTACTTC.

V is TRBV5-4 and J is TRBJ2-3; TRBD1 aligns across 7 bases. Germline V CDR1 and CDR2: SGHNT, YYREEE (reference sequence). The V and J ends lost 4 bases and 3 bases, in that order; junction bases with no gene match: 8. CDR3 size: 15 residues. CDR3 amino acids: CASSATGAGTDTQYF. Here the CDR3 DNA reads TGTGCCAGCAGCGCCACAGGGGCAGGAACAGATACGCAGTATTTT.

The rearrangement joins TRBV21-1 to TRBJ2-7. TRBV21-1 is annotated as a pseudogene. CDR3 length equals 14 residues. The CDR3 sequence is CASSKGRDHYEQYF. In DNA form, the CDR3 reads TGTGCCAGCAGCAAAGGTAGGGACCACTACGAGCAGTACTTC.

The J gene is TRBJ2-7, the V gene TRBV2, with 10 positions matching TRBD2. The CDR3 runs to 14 residues. The ends lost 9 bases at V and 0 bases at J; junction bases unmatched: 5. Germline CDR1 and CDR2: SNHLY and FYNNEI. For the CDR3, the DNA is TGTGCCAGGAACGTAGCGGGGGGCTCCTACGAGCAGTACTTC. It specifies CARNVAGGSYEQYF.

The V and J genes are TRBV2 and TRBJ2-2; no clear D gene. Trimming cost V 3 bases and J 7 bases, with 12 bases left between them. The CDR3 covers 14 residues. Looked up from germline, CDR1 is SNHLY and CDR2 is FYNNEI. CDR3 sequence reads: CASSDDGSNGELFF. In DNA, the CDR3 is TGTGCCAGCAGTGATGATGGCTCTAACGGGGAGCTGTTTTTT.

V usage is TRBV6-7 and J usage is TRBJ2-4; maybe TRBD2 (6 bases). TRBV6-7 is annotated as an ORF whose role is uncertain. V shed 6 bases and J shed 3 bases, with 21 bases lying between them. The CDR3 loop spans 17 amino acids. The CDR3 region is CASSLTLAVINKNIQYF. Written as DNA, the CDR3 is TGTGCCAGCAGCCTAACCTTAGCGGTGATCAACAAAAACATTCAGTACTTC.

The V and J genes are TRBV7-3 and TRBJ2-7, with 7 bases that match TRBD1. The junction had 9 bases not matched to a gene; V was cut back by 5 bases and J by 2 bases. CDR3 length: 15 amino acids. Germline V gives CDR1 SGHTA, CDR2 FQGTGA. The chain's CDR3 is CASSLGDSNTYEQYF. In DNA form, the CDR3 reads TGTGCCAGCAGCCTCGGGGACAGTAACACCTACGAGCAGTACTTC.

The J gene is TRBJ2-7, the V gene TRBV5-1, with TRBD1 matching 9 bases. Germline loops: CDR1 SGHRS, CDR2 YFSETQ. This CDR3 is 15 amino acids long. The V gene end was trimmed by 5 bases and the J gene end by 4 bases; junction bases not matched to a gene: 10. The CDR3: CASRPTGQGGYEQYF. For the CDR3, the DNA is TGCGCCAGCAGGCCAACGGGACAGGGAGGATACGAGCAGTACTTC.

This chain uses TRBV19 with TRBJ2-2, with D tentatively TRBD1 (6 bases). The germline V gene has CDR1 LNHDA and CDR2 SQIVND (reference sequence). V was pared by 3 bases and J by 0 bases, with 20 bases between. CDR3 length equals 19 residues. In nucleotides, the CDR3 is TGTGCCAGTAGTATTCTACAGGGCTATGAGTCGACGAACACCGGGGAGCTGTTTTTT. Its translation: CASSILQGYESTNTGELFF. The variable domain in full, completed from reference TRBV19 and TRBJ2-2, reads DGGITQSPKYLFRKEGQNVTLSCEQNLNHDAMYWYRQDPGQGLRLIYYSQIVNDFQKGDIAEGYSVSREKKESFPLTVTSAQKNPTAFYLCASSILQGYESTNTGELFFGEGSRLTVL.

The chain uses TRBV5-4 and TRBJ2-3; possible D gene TRBD1, 5 bases. With 4 bases removed from V and 0 bases from J, the gap between germline ends came to 18 bases. CDR1 is SGHNT, CDR2 YYREEE, per germline (reference sequence). This CDR3 has 17 residues. CDR3: CASSQGSGRSSTDTQYF. As DNA, the CDR3 is TGTGCCAGCAGCCAGGGCTCTGGCAGATCTAGCACAGATACGCAGTATTTT.

CDR3 sequence reads: CASSSGVFDEQYF. In nucleotides, the CDR3 is TGTGCCAGCAGCTCAGGGGTGTTTGACGAGCAGTACTTC. The chain has TRBV11-3 and TRBJ2-7, with D possibly TRBD1 on 6 matching bases. This CDR3 has 13 amino acids. V shed 4 bases and J shed 5 bases, with 12 bases lying between them. Germline CDR1 is SGHNT and CDR2 is YENEEA.

In regard to this clone: This likely comes from a read error, as the CDR3 has no conserved phenylalanine or tryptophan at its end. The chain joins TRBV7-9 to TRBJ1-1; 10 nucleotides align to TRBD1. This CDR3 is built from 17 residues. Trimming at V came to 4 bases and at J to 3 bases, leaving 11 bases not matched to a gene. Germline V lookup: CDR1 SEHNR, CDR2 FQNEAQ (reference sequence). CDR3 region: CASSSGTGVLIHTEAFL. CDR3 sequence (DNA): TGTGCCAGCAGCTCCGGGACAGGGGTATTAATTCACACTGAAGCTTTCCTT.

V gene TRBV5-4 combines with J gene TRBJ2-7; D may match TRBD1 or TRBD2 (7 bases each). This CDR3 spans 15 amino acids. V lost 4 bases to trimming and J lost 8 bases, with 22 bases between them. Germline V CDR1 and CDR2: SGHNT, YYREEE (reference sequence). CDR3 amino acids: CASSPPLAQGGKQYF. The DNA of the CDR3 is TGTGCCAGCAGCCCGCCTCTAGCTCAGGGGGGGAAGCAGTACTTC.